The table lists the clone carrying this T cell receptor beta chain with a few counts. Its cognate antigen is unknown. TCRdb passed the 5' RACE reads through MiXCR, listing each CDR3 protein once. The sample lists some 78,000 distinct CDR3 sequences, around 7.8% seen once, with approximately 6.3% in the top ten. V was clipped by 9 bases and J by 1 base, with 6 bases between them. CDR1 and CDR2 (germline): KGHDR, SFDVKD. The CDR3 has 12 residues. Specified time point: sample taken at primary tumor resection. Donors were roughly 72 untreated early-stage non-small cell lung cancer patients. Sequencing covered unsorted whole RNA taken from tumor, nontumor lung or frozen PBMC. The record originates from a study of spatial heterogeneity in lung cancer. Study-level results: Circulating ubiquitous expanded tumor TCRs were observed more frequently at resection than at follow-up.

The sequence derives from a male donor with early-stage non-small cell lung cancer. The sample was PBMCs, taken at surgery. The rearrangement uses TRBV24-1 and TRBJ2-1, with no clear D. The CDR3 DNA sequence: TGTGCCACCGGGAATTCCTACAATGAGCAGTTCTTC. Translation: CATGNSYNEQFF.